The 14 T cell receptor beta chains below were found in one sample sequenced in a study of blood T cells in healthy people across ages. Together with a sample-barcoded 5' primer, a J-beta primer mix was included in a second PCR lasting about 6 to 11 cycles. A single record per CDR3 protein comes from TCRdb applying MiXCR to the 5' RACE reads. The sample lists 700,000 to 950,000 distinct CDR3 sequences, 58% occurring once. Sequenced: blood. All receptors derive from a man aged 25-40 years in good health.

As for this clonotype: With a much larger clone just one base away, this may be a read error. The V gene is TRBV4-2, the J gene TRBJ2-7; D not resolved. The CDR3 covers 14 residues. Germline loops: CDR1 LGHNA, CDR2 YNFKEQ. Trimming stripped 5 bases from V and 7 bases from J, with 18 bases between. CDR3 in amino acids: CASSARSSNNEQYF. The DNA of the CDR3 is TGTGCCAGCAGCGCCCGGAGCAGCAACAATGAGCAGTACTTC.

This clonotype turned up a few times. CDR3 sequence: CSVAGNYGYTF. CDR3 sequence (DNA): TGCAGCGTTGCAGGGAACTATGGCTACACCTTC. V and J are TRBV29-1 and TRBJ1-2, with D perhaps matching TRBD1 (5 bases). The CDR3 totals 11 residues. The V gene's germline CDR1 is SQVTM and CDR2 ANQGSEA. Trimming stripped 4 bases from V and 2 bases from J, with 5 bases between.

The chain has TRBV20-1 and TRBJ1-4, with D possibly TRBD1 on 5 matching bases. This CDR3 spans 14 amino acids. V shed 1 base and J shed 5 bases, with 11 bases lying between them. Per germline, CDR1 DFQATT and CDR2 SNEGSKA (reference sequence). As DNA, the CDR3 is TGCAGTGCTAGAGGCAGGGTGTTGAATGAAAAACTGTTTTTT. Translated: CSARGRVLNEKLFF.

The chain is built from TRBV14 and TRBJ2-1, with 7 positions matching TRBD2. The CDR3 has 14 amino acids. V lost 10 bases and J lost 6; bases outside the gene matches: 12. Germline CDR1 is SGHDN and CDR2 is FVKESK. DNA of the CDR3: TGTGCCACAACCCGGGGGGAGGGCGGCAATGAGCAGTTCTTC. As protein: CATTRGEGGNEQFF.

The V call is TRBV28, the J call TRBJ2-7; 8 bases are a match to TRBD2. CDR3 size: 15 residues. From germline, CDR1 is MDHEN and CDR2 SYDVKM. Unmatched junction bases numbered 9, after V lost 6 bases and J lost 2 bases. Here the CDR3 DNA reads TGTGCCAGCAGGGTCGGGGGGGGTGAGACCTACGAGCAGTACTTC. Translated, it gives CASRVGGGETYEQYF.

The chain combines TRBV19 with TRBJ2-7, with TRBD2 matching 10 bases. V shed 5 bases and J 3 bases; nucleotides not matched to a gene: 10. Germline CDR1 LNHDA, CDR2 SQIVND (reference sequence). The CDR3 covers 16 residues. The CDR3 DNA reads as TGTGCCAGTAGTGGGGAGACTAGCGGGTTGGGCTACGAGCAGTACTTC. As protein: CASSGETSGLGYEQYF. Together with reference TRBV19 and TRBJ2-7, the CDR3 gives the full variable domain: DGGITQSPKYLFRKEGQNVTLSCEQNLNHDAMYWYRQDPGQGLRLIYYSQIVNDFQKGDIAEGYSVSREKKESFPLTVTSAQKNPTAFYLCASSGETSGLGYEQYFGPGTRLTVT.

This chain uses TRBV6-5 with TRBJ1-5; D might be TRBD1 (5 bases). From germline, CDR1 is MNHEY and CDR2 SVGAGI. The V end lost 6 bases, the J end lost 0 bases, and 9 bases lay between the germline ends. The CDR3 is 14 amino acids. CDR3 sequence reads: CASRTADSNQPQHF. The CDR3 nucleotides are TGTGCCAGCAGGACAGCGGATAGCAATCAGCCCCAGCATTTT.

The V call is TRBV20-1, the J call TRBJ2-3; TRBD2 matches at 7 bases. From germline, CDR1 is DFQATT and CDR2 SNEGSKA (reference sequence). With V trimmed by 8 bases and J by 1 base, 6 bases remained unmatched. The CDR3 runs 13 residues. The CDR3: CSLAAGGTDTQYF. CDR3 bases: TGCAGTCTAGCGGCGGGGGGCACAGATACGCAGTATTTT.

The chain recombines TRBV4-2 with TRBJ1-2; D call uncertain. The V end was cut by 0 bases, the J end by 0 bases, with 14 bases between. Germline CDR1 and CDR2: LGHNA and YNFKEQ. The CDR3 is 17 amino acids. The CDR3 region has the DNA TGTGCCAGCAGCCAAGATGGCTTCGAAGTTCCTAACTATGGCTACACCTTC. Translation: CASSQDGFEVPNYGYTF.

The CDR3 DNA follows: TGTGCCAGTAGTATAGGAAGAAGCGGGAACAATGAGCAGTTCTTC. It is translated as CASSIGRSGNNEQFF. This rearrangement joins TRBV19 to TRBJ2-1; TRBD2 aligns across 7 bases. Germline assignment: CDR1 LNHDA and CDR2 SQIVND (reference sequence). The CDR3 is 15 amino acids. Trimming took 1 base from V and 5 from J; bases not matched to a gene: 5.

This sequence joins TRBV4-2 and TRBJ2-5; 7 bases map to TRBD1. J gave up 3 bases and V 5 bases, and 6 bases lay outside the gene matches. Germline CDR1 and CDR2: LGHNA and YNFKEQ. This CDR3 contains 14 residues. The CDR3 DNA is TGTGCCAGCAGCGTCTCCGGGACAGAAGAGACCCAGTACTTC. Translation gives CASSVSGTEETQYF.

The gene calls are TRBV20-1 and TRBJ1-1; 10 bases agree with TRBD1. The CDR3 runs to 13 residues. CDR1 is DFQATT, CDR2 SNEGSKA, per germline (reference sequence). Germline trimming cut 3 bases from V and 5 bases from J; bases unmatched to any gene: 3. The CDR3 DNA reads as TGCAGTGCTAGGGGACAGGGGTGGACTGAAGCTTTCTTT. This sequence encodes CSARGQGWTEAFF.

This clonotype was counted ten times or more. V usage is TRBV7-2 and J usage is TRBJ2-3; D is unclear. With 5 bases removed from V and 2 bases from J, the gap between germline ends came to 11 bases. The CDR3 is 14 amino acids. The germline CDR1 and CDR2 sequences are SGHTA and FQGNSA. The CDR3 reads CASSHSVDTDTQYF. CDR3 DNA sequence: TGTGCCAGCAGCCATTCTGTAGACACAGATACGCAGTATTTT.

This chain connects TRBV20-1 to TRBJ1-1; 9 positions match TRBD1. This CDR3 contains 15 residues. The J segment lost 5 bases and the V segment lost 1 base, leaving 8 bases of the junction unmatched. Germline V gene sequence: CDR1 DFQATT, CDR2 SNEGSKA (reference sequence). Here the CDR3 DNA reads TGCAGTGCTAGAGGTCGACAGGGGGTGGGGACTGAAGCTTTCTTT. Protein product: CSARGRQGVGTEAFF.